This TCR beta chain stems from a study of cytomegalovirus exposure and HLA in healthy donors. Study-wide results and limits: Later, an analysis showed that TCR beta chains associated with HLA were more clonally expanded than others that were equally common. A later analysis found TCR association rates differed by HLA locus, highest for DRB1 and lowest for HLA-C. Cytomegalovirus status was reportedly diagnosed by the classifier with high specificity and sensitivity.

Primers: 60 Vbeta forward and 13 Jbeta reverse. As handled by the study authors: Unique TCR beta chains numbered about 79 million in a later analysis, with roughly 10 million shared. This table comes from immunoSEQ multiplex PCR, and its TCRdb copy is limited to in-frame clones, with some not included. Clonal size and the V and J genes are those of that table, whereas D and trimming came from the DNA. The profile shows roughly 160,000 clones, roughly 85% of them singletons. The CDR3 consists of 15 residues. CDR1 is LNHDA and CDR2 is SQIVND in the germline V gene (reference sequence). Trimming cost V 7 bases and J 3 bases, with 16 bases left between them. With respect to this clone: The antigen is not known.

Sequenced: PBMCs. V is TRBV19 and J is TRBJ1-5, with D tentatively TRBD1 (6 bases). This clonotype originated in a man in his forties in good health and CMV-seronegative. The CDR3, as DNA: TGTGCCAGTACCCCCACTAGACAGGTCAATCAGCCCCAGCATTTT. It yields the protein CASTPTRQVNQPQHF.